The clone carrying this T cell receptor (beta chain) was observed a handful of times. V gave up 7 bases and J gave up 4 bases, with 9 bases separating them. Germline CDR1 reads DFQATT; CDR2 reads SNEGSKA (reference sequence). The CDR3 has 11 residues. TCRdb re-called the 5' RACE reads through MiXCR, storing one row per CDR3 protein. The table has 25,000 to 35,000 distinct CDR3 sequences, 6.3% seen once; the top ten hold approximately 25%. This record belongs to a study of T cells after yellow fever vaccination. Overall study: Libraries from low-cell-number fractions were prepared with the SMART-Seq v4 Ultra Low Input RNA kit. Overall study results and limits: A faster peak, day 5 versus 15, was reached by the weaker secondary response. A small proportion of clonotypes was detected in both the CD4 and CD8 compartments.

The sequences come from PBMCs, either bulk or a sorted T-cell subset (CD4+, CD8+, memory, or dextramer-sorted; not recorded which), collected on the day of the yellow fever booster vaccination. The clonotype comes from a man aged 30 to 39 who received the YFV17D yellow fever vaccine. The chain uses TRBV20-1 and TRBJ2-3, with unresolved D. The CDR3 here is CSVRVADTQYF. CDR3 coding DNA: TGCAGTGTAAGGGTTGCAGATACGCAGTATTTT.